This TCR beta chain came from a study of beta chain features in type 1 diabetes. Overall study context: When patients were set against healthy donors, age, gender and cell yields were similar.

All of the isolated RNA was reverse transcribed, so expressed TCRB transcripts were sequenced. Assay: immunoSEQ multiplex PCR; the TCRdb copy retains only in-frame clones and omits some. The sample holds about 360,000 clones, roughly an eighth seen once. This clone was detected a few times. The CDR3 totals 18 residues. Germline CDR1 reads SGHDT; CDR2 reads YYEEEE. Trimming took off 0 bases at V and 3 bases at J, with 19 bases between the two ends. The sequenced sample consisted of naive CD4+ T cells from blood. This chain links TRBV5-6 with TRBJ2-1; weak D call: TRBD2 (7 bases). The clonotype comes from a man aged 18 to 30 in good health. The DNA of the CDR3 is TGTGCCAGCAGCTTGGAGGTGGGCGGGGGCCACTACTACAATGAGCAGTTCTTC. Translated, it gives CASSLEVGGGHYYNEQFF.